Included here is one T cell receptor (beta chain) sequence, with context. Profiling relied on immunoSEQ multiplex PCR, and the TCRdb table lists in-frame clones only, not all of them. The sample includes around 20,000 clones, around 88% of them seen just once. CDR3 length equals 17 residues. Deletions cut 5 bases from V and 1 base from J, with 15 bases between. Germline values: CDR1 LGHNA, CDR2 YSLEER. The data were obtained in a study of radiotherapy plus CTLA-4 blockade in lung cancer. Patients had chemo-refractory metastatic non-small-cell lung cancer and received focal radiation plus CTLA-4 blockade that used ipilimumab.

This chain uses TRBV4-3 with TRBJ2-6; D gene unclear. The receptor was isolated from a human donor with non-small cell lung cancer whose response to radiotherapy plus ipilimumab could not be evaluated. Sequenced material: peripheral blood, taken from a patient treated with radiotherapy plus ipilimumab. CDR3 DNA sequence: TGCGCCAGCAGCGAAAGCAACTCGGTTTCTGGGGCCAACGTCCTGACTTTC. This encodes CASSESNSVSGANVLTF.